The rows below give T cell receptor beta chains drawn from one sample of a study of cytomegalovirus exposure and HLA in healthy donors. Method: immunoSEQ multiplex PCR; TCRdb's copy keeps in-frame clones and lacks some. Counted here are about 170,000 clones, around 83% occurring once; the ten biggest clones make up around 2.5%. Sequenced sample: PBMCs. These TCRs come from a man aged 30 to 45 in good health and CMV-seropositive. CDR3s include the opening cysteine and the closing phenylalanine or tryptophan. A D gene is named only where the DNA matches it firmly. The size entry is marked missing in some rows and otherwise reads once, few, many or a size class.

v_gene,abundance,j_gene,d_gene,CDR3nt,CDR3aa
TRBV5-4,.,TRBJ2-5,TRBD2,TGTGCCAGCAGCTTGAAGGTTAGCGGGGAGACCCAGTACTTC,CASSLKVSGETQYF
TRBV7-9,.,TRBJ1-2,.,TGTGCCAGCAGCCAGGACAGAAACTATGGCTACACCTTC,CASSQDRNYGYTF
TRBV29-1,.,TRBJ1-1,.,TGCAGCGTCGTGCGGGAGACTACGGTGACTGAAGCTTTCTTT,CSVVRETTVTEAFF
TRBV2,.,TRBJ1-3,.,TGTGCCAGCAGGGTCGCAGGGACTGGAAACACCATATATTTT,CASRVAGTGNTIYF
TRBV19,.,TRBJ2-1,TRBD2,TGTGCCAGTAGTACCGGGACTAGATCGGGGGATGAGCAGTTCTTC,CASSTGTRSGDEQFF
TRBV7-2,.,TRBJ2-7,.,TGTGCCAGCAGCTCACCGCGGACAAGTTCCTACGAGCAGTACTTC,CASSSPRTSSYEQYF
TRBV7-9,.,TRBJ2-1,TRBD2,TGTGCCAGCAGCCCATGGGGGACTAACAATGAGCAGTTCTTC,CASSPWGTNNEQFF
TRBV7-9,.,TRBJ1-4,TRBD1,TGTGCCAGCAGCCAGGGGGTTACTAATGAAAAACTGTTTTTT,CASSQGVTNEKLFF
TRBV27,.,TRBJ2-7,.,TGTGCCAGCAGTTCATCACAGGGTACAGCCTACGAGCAGTACTTC,CASSSSQGTAYEQYF
TRBV18,.,TRBJ1-4,.,TGTGCCAGCTCCTACCGTACTAACGAAAAACTGTTTTTT,CASSYRTNEKLFF
TRBV2,.,TRBJ2-3,TRBD2,TGTGCCAGCAGTGAATTCGCGGGAGGAAACACAGATACGCAGTATTTT,CASSEFAGGNTDTQYF
TRBV7-9,.,TRBJ2-1,TRBD2,TGTGCCAGCAGCTTAGAGACTAGCGGGAGCTCTGAGCAGTTCTTC,CASSLETSGSSEQFF
TRBV9,.,TRBJ2-5,TRBD2,TGTGCCAGCAGCGTAGGGGGACTAGCGGGAGGGGGGGAGACCCAGTACTTC,CASSVGGLAGGGETQYF
TRBV4-1,few,TRBJ1-4,TRBD1,TGCGCCAGCAGCCTCCGGGGGGGGACAGAGCAAAATGAAAAACTGTTTTTT,CASSLRGGTEQNEKLFF
TRBV4-1,.,TRBJ2-2,TRBD2,TGCGCCAGCGAGGGACTAGCCGGGACCGGGGAGCTGTTTTTT,CASEGLAGTGELFF
TRBV27,.,TRBJ1-1,TRBD1,TGTGCCAGCAGTTCCCCGGGACAGGGGAGAACTGAAGCTTTCTTT,CASSSPGQGRTEAFF
TRBV13,.,TRBJ2-2,.,TGTGCCAGCAGCCCCCGGCCCGGGACCGGGGAGCTGTTTTTT,CASSPRPGTGELFF
TRBV6-5,.,TRBJ1-1,.,TGTGCCAGCAGTTACACCATCGGGGAGACTGAAGCTTTCTTT,CASSYTIGETEAFF
TRBV30,.,TRBJ1-5,.,TGTGCCTGGAGTGTGAGGGCTGATCAGCCCCAGCATTTT,CAWSVRADQPQHF
TRBV9,.,TRBJ1-4,.,TGTGCCAGCAGCGTAGGGGGGGGACTGGGCGAAAAACTGTTTTTT,CASSVGGGLGEKLFF
TRBV27,once,TRBJ1-5,TRBD1,TGTGCCAGCAGCTCCAAGCCTACAGGGGTTCAGCCCCAGCATTTT,CASSSKPTGVQPQHF
TRBV29-1,.,TRBJ2-5,TRBD2,TGCAGCGTCAAGACTAGCGGGGATCAAGAGACCCAGTACTTC,CSVKTSGDQETQYF
TRBV4-3,.,TRBJ2-2,TRBD2,TGCGCCAGCAGCCAAGACCCCCTAGCGGGCTCCACCGGGGAGCTGTTTTTT,CASSQDPLAGSTGELFF
TRBV15,once,TRBJ2-3,TRBD2,TGTGCCACCAGCAAGATGAATCGGGGGGGGGATACGCAGTATTTT,CATSKMNRGGDTQYF
TRBV10-3,.,TRBJ2-3,.,TGTGCCATCAGTGAGTCCGCAGGGACAGATACGCAGTATTTT,CAISESAGTDTQYF
TRBV9,.,TRBJ2-3,TRBD2,TGTGCCAGCAGCGTTATGACTAGCGGGAGCGGGGATACGCAGTATTTT,CASSVMTSGSGDTQYF
TRBV9,.,TRBJ2-3,.,TGTGCCAGCAGCGTAGTTCCCACCAGCTCCCTACGGGCGCAGTATTTT,CASSVVPTSSLRAQYF
TRBV18,once,TRBJ1-1,TRBD1,TGTGCCAGCTCCCTCGCCGGGACAGGGAACACTGAAGCTTTCTTT,CASSLAGTGNTEAFF
TRBV18,.,TRBJ2-1,TRBD2,TGTGCCAGCTCGCAGGGACTAGCGACTTACAATGAGCAGTTCTTC,CASSQGLATYNEQFF
TRBV7-6,.,TRBJ2-2,TRBD2,TGTGCCAGCAGCTTAATGGGCGGGGGGGACACCGGGGAGCTGTTTTTT,CASSLMGGGDTGELFF
TRBV5-5,.,TRBJ1-2,.,TGTGCCAGCAGCCCGGAGGCGAACTATGGCTACACCTTC,CASSPEANYGYTF
TRBV6-5,.,TRBJ2-1,.,TGTGCCAGCAGTGTCAGGGAATCCTACAATGAGCAGTTCTTC,CASSVRESYNEQFF
TRBV6-1,.,TRBJ2-2,TRBD2,TGTGCCAGCAGTGACAGGCGGGGGGGGCGGTTCGCGAACACCGGGGAGCTGTTTTTT,CASSDRRGGRFANTGELFF
TRBV29-1,.,TRBJ2-7,.,TGCAGCGTTCCAGGGAAAGGGTCCGGCGAGCAGTACTTC,CSVPGKGSGEQYF
TRBV15,.,TRBJ2-5,TRBD2,TGTGCCACCAGCAGAGATATCCTAGCGGGAGGGCCGTTGATGGGGGAGACCCAGTACTTC,CATSRDILAGGPLMGETQYF
TRBV27,once,TRBJ2-5,.,TGTGCCAGCAAAGGAGTTTCCCAAGAGACCCAGTACTTC,CASKGVSQETQYF
TRBV6-6,.,TRBJ1-1,.,TGTGCCAGCAGTTATACAGGAAACACTGAAGCTTTCTTT,CASSYTGNTEAFF
TRBV2,.,TRBJ2-1,.,TGTGCCAGCAAGTTCGAGCGGAGGAACAATGAGCAGTTCTTC,CASKFERRNNEQFF
TRBV6-5,.,TRBJ1-1,.,TGTGCCAGCAGTTACCCCCAGGGAGAAGCTTTCTTT,CASSYPQGEAFF
TRBV7-9,.,TRBJ2-6,TRBD1,TGTGCCAGCAGTTTTTATCGGGGACAGGGGGTTCCTGGGGCCAACGTCCTGACTTTC,CASSFYRGQGVPGANVLTF
TRBV6-5,.,TRBJ2-2,TRBD1,TGTGCCAGCAGTTACTATGAGACAGGGGGGCTGTTTTTT,CASSYYETGGLFF
TRBV6-4,.,TRBJ1-5,.,TGTGCCAGCAGTGAAGTGGGGCATCAGCCCCAGCATTTT,CASSEVGHQPQHF
TRBV6-5,.,TRBJ1-2,.,TGTGCCAGCAGTTACCGGACAGAACCTAACTATGGCTACACCTTC,CASSYRTEPNYGYTF
TRBV5-6,once,TRBJ2-4,TRBD2,TGTGCCAGCAGCCCGCTCGGACTAGAAGGCATTCAGTACTTC,CASSPLGLEGIQYF
TRBV5-8,.,TRBJ2-1,.,TGTGCCAGCAGCGGGGGCCTAACGTCCTACAATGAGCAGTTCTTC,CASSGGLTSYNEQFF
TRBV27,few,TRBJ1-5,.,TGTGCCAGCAGTTTATTGCCGGTGAGCATTAGCAATCAGCCCCAGCATTTT,CASSLLPVSISNQPQHF
TRBV11-3,.,TRBJ2-7,TRBD1,TGTGCCAGCAGCCCGCGTAGACAGGGCTACGAGCAGTACTTC,CASSPRRQGYEQYF
TRBV19,.,TRBJ2-3,.,TGTGCCAGTAGGGAGGGGAGCATATCGAGCACAGATACGCAGTATTTT,CASREGSISSTDTQYF
TRBV7-2,.,TRBJ2-7,.,TGTGCCAGCAGCCCTCGACAGGCATCTACCTACGAGCAGTACTTC,CASSPRQASTYEQYF
TRBV19,.,TRBJ1-2,TRBD1,TGTGCCAGTAGTAACCAGGGGGCGTATGGCTACACCTTC,CASSNQGAYGYTF
TRBV7-2,.,TRBJ1-4,.,TGTGCCAGCAGCTTCGCCGTCGAGGAAAAACTGTTTTTT,CASSFAVEEKLFF
TRBV6-1,.,TRBJ2-1,TRBD2,TGTGCCAGCAGTGTGGAGACTAGCGGTTACAATGAGCAGTTCTTC,CASSVETSGYNEQFF
TRBV7-2,.,TRBJ1-2,TRBD1,TGTGCCAGCAGCTTGAGGGACAGGTACGATGGCTACACCTTC,CASSLRDRYDGYTF
TRBV15,.,TRBJ1-2,.,TGTGCCACCAGCAGTGACCCAGGGGCACGTCCTTATGGCTACACCTTC,CATSSDPGARPYGYTF